A single sample gave rise to the 22 T cell receptor beta chains below, sequenced in a study of cytomegalovirus exposure and HLA in healthy donors (dated by TCRdb to 2017 to 2019). The library was produced with the immunoSEQ multiplex PCR assay. The immuneACCESS repertoire file appears here via TCRdb, limited to in-frame rearrangements. These files lack a portion of the clones; in checked studies, under half of the deficit traces to unresolved V genes, and the cause of the others is not known. The sample profile shows 350,000 or so clones; more than 80% of them were found once. Clones ranked in the top ten supply about 0.8% of the sample. Sequencing was performed on PBMCs. Source of these receptors: a woman under 30 in good health and CMV-seronegative.

The V call is TRBV4-1, the J call TRBJ1-5; 7 nucleotides line up with TRBD1. The CDR3 loop spans 16 amino acids. Germline assignment: CDR1 MGHRA and CDR2 YSYEKL. Trimming removed 4 bases from V and 5 bases from J; junction bases left unmatched: 11. CDR3 in amino acids: CASSPEGQGEYQPQHF. DNA of the CDR3: TGCGCCAGCAGCCCGGAGGGCCAGGGGGAATATCAGCCCCAGCATTTT.

This clone occurred once. The J gene is TRBJ1-2, the V gene TRBV2; 9 bases fit TRBD1. The CDR3 consists of 15 residues. Trimming cost V 2 bases and J 8 bases; bases outside gene matches: 9. CDR1 SNHLY and CDR2 FYNNEI come from the germline V gene. The CDR3 loop reads CASSEPGQGQRGYTF. In nucleotides, the CDR3 is TGTGCCAGCAGTGAACCGGGACAGGGTCAGCGCGGCTACACCTTC.

The chain recombines TRBV4-3 with TRBJ2-7; 12 nucleotides agree with TRBD1. CDR1 and CDR2 from the germline V gene are LGHNA and YSLEER. The CDR3 runs to 16 residues. Germline trimming cut 0 bases from V and 4 bases from J; bases unmatched to any gene: 4. CDR3 DNA: TGCGCCAGCAGCCAAGAGGGGACAGGGGGCGCGTACGAGCAGTACTTC. It is translated as CASSQEGTGGAYEQYF.

The chain recombines TRBV7-2 with TRBJ2-5; 7 bases align to TRBD2. Germline CDR1 is SGHTA and CDR2 is FQGNSA. This CDR3 has 14 amino acids. The J segment lost 1 base and the V segment lost 4 bases, leaving 3 bases of the junction unmatched. CDR3 DNA sequence: TGTGCCAGCAGCTGGTCGGGAGGCCAAGAGACCCAGTACTTC. It yields the protein CASSWSGGQETQYF.

This rearrangement joins TRBV4-2 to TRBJ2-2, with 12 bases matching TRBD2. Germline CDR1 reads LGHNA; CDR2 reads YNFKEQ. This CDR3 comprises 18 residues. V was clipped by 4 bases and J by 4 bases; unmatched bases: 10. CDR3 DNA sequence: TGTGCCAGCAGCCCTCGGACTAGCGGGACCGGTGGCACCGGGGAGCTGTTTTTT. Its translation is CASSPRTSGTGGTGELFF.

The CDR3 loop is CASSLSGVDEQFF. DNA of the CDR3: TGTGCCAGCAGCTTATCCGGGGTCGATGAGCAGTTCTTC. The chain recombines TRBV7-6 with TRBJ2-1; tentatively, D is TRBD2 (5 bases). Trimming left V 2 bases short and J 8 bases short, with 10 bases between. There are 13 residues in the CDR3. Germline CDR1 SGHVS, CDR2 FNYEAQ.

This chain connects TRBV28 to TRBJ2-7; TRBD1 aligns across 8 bases. Per the germline V gene, CDR1 is MDHEN and CDR2 is SYDVKM. The V and J ends lost 3 bases and 1 base, in that order; junction bases with no gene match: 5. The CDR3 is 15 residues long. As DNA, the CDR3 is TGTGCCAGCAGTTTCGGGACAGGCTCGTCCTACGAGCAGTACTTC. Encoded protein: CASSFGTGSSYEQYF.

The chain is built from TRBV19 and TRBJ2-7; 10 bases map to TRBD2. CDR3 length: 15 amino acids. Germline V gene data show CDR1 as LNHDA and CDR2 as SQIVND (reference sequence). The J segment lost 2 bases and the V segment lost 6 bases, leaving 7 bases of the junction unmatched. CDR3 protein: CASSKTSGITYEQYF. DNA of the CDR3: TGTGCCAGTAGCAAAACTAGCGGGATAACCTACGAGCAGTACTTC.

The chain joins TRBV29-1 to TRBJ2-1; 10 positions match TRBD2. The V and J ends lost 6 bases and 4 bases, in that order; junction bases with no gene match: 12. The germline CDR1 and CDR2 sequences are SQVTM and ANQGSEA. There are 16 residues in the CDR3. This chain's CDR3 is CSVVKREGPSYNEQFF. The CDR3 region has the DNA TGCAGCGTCGTCAAGCGGGAGGGCCCGTCGTACAATGAGCAGTTCTTC.

This chain uses TRBV28 with TRBJ1-4; TRBD1 is a possible D gene (6 bases). The germline gives CDR1 MDHEN, CDR2 SYDVKM. Trimming shortened V by 6 bases and J by 5 bases, and 16 bases separated the two germline ends. The CDR3 extends over 15 amino acids. The CDR3 sequence: CASRTQTGANEKLFF. The CDR3, as DNA: TGTGCCAGCAGGACGCAGACAGGAGCGAATGAAAAACTGTTTTTT.

This chain connects TRBV30 to TRBJ2-1; possibly TRBD1 for D (5 bases). In germline, CDR1 is GTSNPN, CDR2 SVGIG (reference sequence). The germline V and J ends were trimmed by 2 bases and 8 bases, with 7 bases remaining between them. This CDR3 comprises 11 residues. The chain's CDR3 is CAWSPGYEQFF. The CDR3 DNA is TGTGCCTGGAGTCCAGGGTATGAGCAGTTCTTC.

The V and J genes are TRBV18 and TRBJ1-2, with a tentative D call TRBD1 (5 bases). Trimming took 2 bases from V and 0 from J, leaving 10 bases between them. Germline V gene data show CDR1 as KGHSH and CDR2 as LQKENI. The CDR3 consists of 15 residues. Written as DNA, the CDR3 is TGTGCCAGCTCACCAGGGGCAGGACCTAACTATGGCTACACCTTC. Its protein product is CASSPGAGPNYGYTF.

The V gene is TRBV4-2, the J gene TRBJ1-4; tentative D call: TRBD1 (5 bases). Germline values: CDR1 LGHNA, CDR2 YNFKEQ. The V end was cut by 2 bases, the J end by 6 bases, with 13 bases between. This CDR3 contains 15 residues. For the CDR3, the DNA is TGTGCCAGCAGCCAAACCTGGGCGGGGGATGAAAAACTGTTTTTT. It yields the protein CASSQTWAGDEKLFF.

The chain carries TRBV5-1 and TRBJ2-7; a weak D match, TRBD2 (5 bases). The ends were cut back, 2 bases at V and 3 bases at J, with 15 bases in the middle. CDR3 length: 15 amino acids. CDR1 is SGHRS, CDR2 YFSETQ, per germline. CDR3 residues: CASSLEDSRVYEQYF. For the CDR3, the DNA is TGCGCCAGCAGCTTAGAGGACTCCCGGGTCTACGAGCAGTACTTC.

This clone was picked up a small number of times. J is TRBJ2-7 and V is TRBV27; maybe TRBD2 (6 bases). The CDR3 loop spans 14 amino acids. Germline CDR1 is MNHEY and CDR2 is SMNVEV (reference sequence). Deletions cut 5 bases from V and 6 bases from J, with 17 bases between. Here the CDR3 reads CASSTSGPVPEQYF. CDR3 nucleotides: TGTGCCAGCAGTACGAGCGGGCCGGTTCCCGAGCAGTACTTC.

This clone was counted a single time. This chain joins TRBV5-6 and TRBJ1-2, with 9 nucleotides matching TRBD1. Losses at the gene ends were 3 bases for V and 7 bases for J; bases not matched to a gene: 4. CDR1 and CDR2 from the germline V gene are SGHDT and YYEEEE. There are 13 residues in the CDR3. The DNA of the CDR3 is TGTGCCAGCAGCTCAGACAGGGGGACTGGCTACACCTTC. As protein: CASSSDRGTGYTF.

The rearrangement uses TRBV28 and TRBJ2-7; D may be TRBD1 (6 bases). V dropped 4 bases and J dropped 2 bases, with 18 bases sitting between them. Germline-derived CDR1 and CDR2 are MDHEN and SYDVKM. CDR3 length: 16 amino acids. The chain's CDR3 is CASSSHRSRQAYEQYF. The CDR3 DNA is TGTGCCAGCAGTTCCCATCGATCACGACAGGCCTACGAGCAGTACTTC.

The V and J genes are TRBV29-1 and TRBJ2-3; 7 positions agree with TRBD2. Germline V gene data show CDR1 as SQVTM and CDR2 as ANQGSEA. The CDR3 has 17 amino acids. Trimming cost V 0 bases and J 15 bases; bases outside gene matches: 24. In DNA form, the CDR3 reads TGCAGCGTTGAAGAGGGGCAGTCCTCGACGCCGGGCGGGAGAGGTTATTTT. Residues: CSVEEGQSSTPGGRGYF.

V gene TRBV6-5 combines with J gene TRBJ1-2, with unresolved D. V was trimmed by 0 bases and J by 4 bases, leaving 12 bases between them. The germline V gene has CDR1 MNHEY and CDR2 SVGAGI. The CDR3 is 15 residues long. As DNA, the CDR3 is TGTGCCAGCAGTTACTCGCTACAGTCTTTCTATGGCTACACCTTC. It is translated as CASSYSLQSFYGYTF.

This rearrangement joins TRBV9 to TRBJ2-5; D might be TRBD2 (6 bases). CDR1 is SGDLS and CDR2 is YYNGEE in the germline V gene. The CDR3 totals 14 residues. Deletions cut 3 bases from V and 3 bases from J, with 12 bases between. The chain's CDR3 is CASSGGLWEETQYF. DNA of the CDR3: TGTGCCAGCAGCGGGGGACTTTGGGAAGAGACCCAGTACTTC. The full variable domain, in which reference TRBV9 and TRBJ2-5 provide the parts outside the CDR3, is DSGVTQTPKHLITATGQRVTLRCSPRSGDLSVYWYQQSLDQGLQFLIQYYNGEERAKGNILERFSAQQFPDLHSELNLSSLELGDSALYFCASSGGLWEETQYFGPGTRLLVL.

This clone was detected a few times. The chain combines TRBV9 with TRBJ2-7, with TRBD1 matching over 7 bases. The CDR3 covers 15 residues. Germline V gene sequence: CDR1 SGDLS, CDR2 YYNGEE. V gave up 4 bases and J gave up 5 bases; unmatched junction bases: 12. In DNA, the CDR3 is TGTGCCAGCAGCCCGAGACAGGGACCTCCGGACGAGCAGTACTTC. Translating gives CASSPRQGPPDEQYF.

The V and J genes are TRBV27 and TRBJ1-2, with D possibly TRBD1 on 6 matching bases. Trimming took off 0 bases at V and 1 base at J, with 12 bases between the two ends. This CDR3 has 16 residues. The V gene's germline CDR1 is MNHEY and CDR2 SMNVEV (reference sequence). The CDR3 sequence is CASSLSTGTVNYGYTF. In DNA form, the CDR3 reads TGTGCCAGCAGTTTATCAACAGGGACCGTTAACTATGGCTACACCTTC.